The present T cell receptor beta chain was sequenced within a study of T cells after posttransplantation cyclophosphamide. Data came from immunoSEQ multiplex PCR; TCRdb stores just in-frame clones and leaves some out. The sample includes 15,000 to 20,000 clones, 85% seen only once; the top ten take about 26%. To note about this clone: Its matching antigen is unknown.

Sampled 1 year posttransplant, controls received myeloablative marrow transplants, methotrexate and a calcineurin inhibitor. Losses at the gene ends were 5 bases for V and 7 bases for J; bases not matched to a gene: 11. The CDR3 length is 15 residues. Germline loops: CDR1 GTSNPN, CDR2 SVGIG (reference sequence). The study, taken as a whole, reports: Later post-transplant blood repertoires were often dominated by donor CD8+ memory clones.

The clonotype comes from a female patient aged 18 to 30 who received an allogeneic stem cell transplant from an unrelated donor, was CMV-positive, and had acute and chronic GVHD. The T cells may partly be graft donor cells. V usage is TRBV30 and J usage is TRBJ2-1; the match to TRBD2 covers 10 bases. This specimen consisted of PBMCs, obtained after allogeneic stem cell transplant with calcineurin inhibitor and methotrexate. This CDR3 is CAWGWGAGGVNEQFF. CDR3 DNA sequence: TGTGCCTGGGGTTGGGGAGCGGGAGGGGTGAATGAGCAGTTCTTC.